These T cell receptor beta chains were read from a single sample in a study of CD8 T cells in ankylosing spondylitis. TCRdb reanalysed the 5' RACE reads using MiXCR and keeps one entry per CDR3 protein. In the table there are roughly 440,000 distinct CDR3 sequences, 15% to 20% of which are singletons. The material sequenced was blood, either unsorted or a sorted T cell fraction (not recorded which). These receptors were collected from a male donor with ankylosing spondylitis. Each CDR3 is given with its conserved first and last residue. D genes are given only for firm matches. Size is omitted from some rows. Given values are once, few, many or a class for expanded clones.

V: TRBV12-3/TRBV12-4; D: TRBD2; J: TRBJ2-5; size: NA; length: 16; CDR3: CASSSSTSGGLETQYF; DNA: TGTGCCAGCAGTTCCTCGACTAGCGGGGGATTGGAGACCCAGTACTTC
V: TRBV7-3; D: NA; J: TRBJ2-5; size: NA; length: 14; CDR3: CASSLTPDSGTQYF; DNA: TGTGCCAGCAGCTTAACCCCAGACTCGGGGACCCAGTACTTC
V: TRBV5-1; D: NA; J: TRBJ2-7; size: NA; length: 12; CDR3: CASSLDRNEQYF; DNA: TGCGCCAGCAGCTTGGACAGAAACGAGCAGTACTTC
V: TRBV29-1; D: TRBD2; J: TRBJ2-5; size: NA; length: 14; CDR3: CSATGRGIGETQYF; DNA: TGCAGCGCCACCGGGAGGGGGATAGGTGAGACCCAGTACTTC
V: TRBV20-1; D: TRBD1; J: TRBJ1-2; size: few; length: 13; CDR3: CSARSDRGYGYTF; DNA: TGCAGTGCCCGATCTGACAGGGGGTATGGCTACACCTTC
V: TRBV6-4; D: NA; J: TRBJ1-1; size: many; length: 14; CDR3: CASSDWGQGQKAFF; DNA: TGTGCCAGCAGTGACTGGGGACAAGGCCAGAAAGCTTTCTTT
V: TRBV5-1; D: NA; J: TRBJ1-1; size: few; length: 16; CDR3: CASSSLKGGLHTEAFF; DNA: TGCGCCAGCAGCTCTCTTAAGGGCGGGCTACACACTGAAGCTTTCTTT
V: TRBV20-1; D: TRBD2; J: TRBJ2-5; size: many; length: 16; CDR3: CSATGPGLAGVETQYF; DNA: TGCAGTGCCACCGGTCCGGGACTAGCAGGGGTAGAGACCCAGTACTTC
V: TRBV7-3; D: TRBD2; J: TRBJ2-1; size: NA; length: 13; CDR3: CASSSPPSGPLFF; DNA: TGTGCCAGCAGCTCTCCACCTAGCGGCCCCCTATTCTTC
V: TRBV5-4; D: NA; J: TRBJ2-2; size: NA; length: 15; CDR3: CASSWVGANTGELFF; DNA: TGTGCCAGCAGCTGGGTGGGCGCGAACACCGGGGAGCTGTTTTTT
V: TRBV5-1; D: TRBD2; J: TRBJ2-1; size: many; length: 18; CDR3: CASSQSMGRDETYNEQFF; DNA: TGCGCCAGCAGCCAATCGATGGGGAGGGACGAAACCTACAATGAGCAGTTCTTC
V: TRBV18; D: NA; J: TRBJ2-2; size: NA; length: 14; CDR3: CASSPWENTGELFF; DNA: TGTGCCAGCTCACCTTGGGAGAACACCGGGGAGCTGTTTTTT
V: TRBV18; D: NA; J: TRBJ2-7; size: NA; length: 15; CDR3: CASSLGRDAGYEQYF; DNA: TGTGCCAGCTCACTGGGCCGGGACGCGGGCTACGAGCAGTACTTC
V: TRBV5-1; D: TRBD1; J: TRBJ1-1; size: few; length: 16; CDR3: CASSLEQGGINTEAFF; DNA: TGCGCCAGCAGCTTGGAGCAGGGGGGGATCAACACTGAAGCTTTCTTT
V: TRBV3-1; D: TRBD2; J: TRBJ2-7; size: many; length: 14; CDR3: CASSLLAGGYEQYF; DNA: TGTGCCAGCAGCCTTCTAGCGGGGGGGTACGAGCAGTACTTC
V: TRBV19; D: NA; J: TRBJ2-1; size: few; length: 15; CDR3: CASSIGQRVLDEQFF; DNA: TGTGCCAGTAGTATAGGTCAAAGGGTTTTAGATGAGCAGTTCTTC
V: TRBV7-2; D: NA; J: TRBJ2-3; size: many; length: 12; CDR3: CASSLYGDTQYF; DNA: TGTGCCAGCAGCTTATACGGGGATACGCAGTATTTT
V: TRBV19; D: TRBD2; J: TRBJ2-1; size: NA; length: 13; CDR3: CASGTSGGPLQFF; DNA: TGTGCCAGCGGGACTAGCGGGGGGCCTTTGCAGTTCTTC
V: TRBV25-1; D: TRBD1; J: TRBJ2-6; size: few; length: 18; CDR3: CASSDLGRGKSGANVLTF; DNA: TGTGCCAGCAGTGATCTCGGCAGGGGGAAGTCTGGGGCCAACGTCCTGACTTTC
V: TRBV7-6; D: TRBD1; J: TRBJ2-1; size: NA; length: 15; CDR3: CASSSPGQGFNEQFF; DNA: TGTGCCAGCAGCTCCCCGGGACAGGGTTTCAATGAGCAGTTCTTC
V: TRBV12-3/TRBV12-4; D: NA; J: TRBJ1-4; size: few; length: 14; CDR3: CASTVAGIGEKLFF; DNA: TGTGCCAGCACTGTAGCGGGTATCGGTGAAAAACTGTTTTTT
V: TRBV16; D: NA; J: TRBJ2-7; size: NA; length: 13; CDR3: CASSQPWVSEQYF; DNA: TGTGCCAGCAGCCAACCCTGGGTAAGCGAGCAGTACTTC
V: TRBV6-2/TRBV6-3; D: TRBD1; J: TRBJ1-2; size: NA; length: 15; CDR3: CASSSPGGPSYGYTF; DNA: TGTGCCAGCAGCTCCCCAGGGGGGCCTAGCTATGGCTACACCTTC
V: TRBV12-3/TRBV12-4; D: NA; J: TRBJ2-2; size: many; length: 13; CDR3: CASSIQGPGELFF; DNA: TGTGCCAGCAGTATACAGGGTCCCGGGGAGCTGTTTTTT
V: TRBV20-1; D: TRBD1; J: TRBJ2-2; size: NA; length: 17; CDR3: CSARTTWTGEATGELFF; DNA: TGCAGTGCCCGTACCACTTGGACAGGGGAGGCCACCGGGGAGCTGTTTTTT
V: TRBV7-9; D: TRBD2; J: TRBJ2-3; size: NA; length: 17; CDR3: CASSPGRAGSRTDTQYF; DNA: TGTGCCAGCAGCCCCGGGAGGGCCGGGAGCCGCACAGATACGCAGTATTTT
V: TRBV7-9; D: NA; J: TRBJ1-4; size: NA; length: 16; CDR3: CASSPSGGASNEKRFF; DNA: TGTGCCAGCAGCCCCTCCGGGGGCGCATCTAATGAAAAACGGTTTTTT
V: TRBV20-1; D: TRBD2; J: TRBJ2-1; size: NA; length: 15; CDR3: CSARDRRGGLYEQFF; DNA: TGCAGTGCTAGAGATCGGCGGGGGGGCCTCTATGAGCAGTTCTTC
V: TRBV7-8; D: TRBD1; J: TRBJ2-6; size: NA; length: 18; CDR3: CASSGRDRGLPGANVLTF; DNA: TGTGCCAGCAGCGGCAGGGACAGGGGGCTTCCTGGGGCCAACGTCCTGACTTTC
V: TRBV5-1; D: TRBD1; J: TRBJ2-7; size: many; length: 14; CDR3: CASSPGTGGYEQYF; DNA: TGTGCCAGCAGCCCCGGGACAGGGGGATACGAGCAGTACTTC
V: TRBV28; D: NA; J: TRBJ2-3; size: NA; length: 11; CDR3: CAGGNADTQYF; DNA: TGTGCCGGGGGGAATGCAGATACGCAGTATTTT
V: TRBV12-3/TRBV12-4; D: NA; J: TRBJ2-1; size: NA; length: 15; CDR3: CASSFFPNSYNEQFF; DNA: TGTGCCAGCAGTTTCTTCCCAAACTCCTACAATGAGCAGTTCTTC
V: TRBV20-1; D: NA; J: TRBJ2-5; size: NA; length: 12; CDR3: CSARTSQETQYF; DNA: TGCAGTGCCAGGACTTCTCAAGAGACCCAGTACTTC
V: TRBV6-2/TRBV6-3; D: TRBD1; J: TRBJ2-4; size: few; length: 14; CDR3: CASSMTGTKNIQYF; DNA: TGTGCCAGCTCCATGACAGGGACCAAAAACATTCAGTACTTC
V: TRBV20-1; D: NA; J: TRBJ1-1; size: few; length: 10; CDR3: CSARGQEAFF; DNA: TGCAGTGCTAGAGGACAGGAAGCTTTCTTT
V: TRBV6-1; D: NA; J: TRBJ1-1; size: few; length: 13; CDR3: CASRHRVSTEAFF; DNA: TGTGCCAGCCGACACAGGGTTAGCACTGAAGCTTTCTTT